What follows are 12 T cell receptor beta chains derived from one specimen sequenced in a study of CD8 T cells in Susac syndrome. Reverse transcription of roughly 0.5 to 1 ug RNA was carried out with random hexamers. One entry per CDR3 protein results from TCRdb running MiXCR on the immunoSEQ multiplex PCR reads. The table lists about 120,000 distinct CDR3 sequences, more than 90% of them singletons, with approximately 0.2% in the top ten. Sequencing was carried out using CD8+ T cells from PBMCs. The source is a human donor with Susac syndrome.

J is TRBJ1-1 and V is TRBV6-1, with 9 nucleotides matching TRBD1. The germline CDR1 and CDR2 sequences are MNHNS and SASEGT. CDR3 length: 16 amino acids. V shed 2 bases, J shed 4 bases, and the junction held 8 bases outside the gene matches. DNA of the CDR3: TGTGCCAGCAGTGAACCGCCCGACAGGGGGGTCACTGAAGCTTTCTTT. Protein sequence: CASSEPPDRGVTEAFF.

This rearrangement joins TRBV6-1 to TRBJ2-7, with 14 bases identical to TRBD2. V shed 8 bases, J shed 3 bases, and the junction held 12 bases outside the gene matches. The CDR3 consists of 17 residues. CDR1 MNHNS and CDR2 SASEGT come from the germline V gene. CDR3 DNA sequence: TGTGCCAGCGTCCCGCGGGGACTAGCGGGAGTAGGCTACGAGCAGTACTTC. This translates into CASVPRGLAGVGYEQYF.

The chain has TRBV12-3 or TRBV12-4 and TRBJ2-5; D gene ambiguous. Trimming stripped 6 bases from V and 2 bases from J, with 7 bases between. The CDR3 sequence is 12 residues long. CDR3 coding DNA: TGTGCCAGCAGCTCCCCTCAAGAGACCCAGTACTTC. It encodes CASSSPQETQYF.

V and J are TRBV29-1 and TRBJ1-2; 8 positions match TRBD1. The germline V gene encodes CDR1 SQVTM and CDR2 ANQGSEA. The CDR3 length is 15 residues. V shed 5 bases, J shed 3 bases, and the junction held 11 bases outside the gene matches. The chain's CDR3 is CSVRGSQGVDYGYTF. The DNA of the CDR3 is TGCAGCGTTCGAGGATCACAGGGGGTCGACTATGGCTACACCTTC.

The chain has TRBV28 and TRBJ2-5, with 8 bases fitting TRBD1. Trimming took 6 bases from V and 4 from J; bases not matched to a gene: 13. Germline V CDR1 and CDR2: MDHEN, SYDVKM. The CDR3 is 16 residues long. The CDR3 reads CASRGQQGGILETQYF. The CDR3 DNA follows: TGTGCCAGCAGGGGTCAACAGGGGGGTATCCTAGAGACCCAGTACTTC.

The rearrangement joins TRBV13 to TRBJ2-5; no clear D gene. V shed 5 bases and J shed 4 bases, with 14 bases lying between them. Germline V gene lookup returns CDR1 PRHDT and CDR2 FYEKMQ (reference sequence). CDR3 length: 14 amino acids. The CDR3, as DNA: TGTGCCAGCAGCGGGGAAGGGATTACAGAGACCCAGTACTTC. The encoded protein is CASSGEGITETQYF.

This chain uses TRBV12-3 or TRBV12-4 with TRBJ2-1; 10 nucleotides line up with TRBD2. The CDR3 contains 15 residues. V shed 5 bases, J shed 6 bases, and the junction held 7 bases outside the gene matches. The CDR3 nucleotides read TGTGCCAGCAGTCCCGGGACTAGCGTTGGCAATGAGCAGTTCTTC. This translates into CASSPGTSVGNEQFF.

The V call is TRBV12-3 or TRBV12-4, the J call TRBJ2-2; D gene uncertain. V dropped 2 bases and J dropped 4 bases, with 5 bases sitting between them. The CDR3 consists of 13 residues. This chain's CDR3 is CASSLPTTGELFF. The CDR3 nucleotides are TGTGCCAGCAGTTTACCCACCACCGGGGAGCTGTTTTTT.

The chain carries TRBV6-5 and TRBJ1-2; D is undetermined. The CDR3 runs to 15 residues. Looked up from germline, CDR1 is MNHEY and CDR2 is SVGAGI. The V end was cut by 0 bases, the J end by 6 bases, with 14 bases between. CDR3 protein: CASSYSGGHLDGYTF. In nucleotides, the CDR3 is TGTGCCAGCAGTTACTCGGGCGGGCACCTGGATGGCTACACCTTC.

The rearrangement uses TRBV30 and TRBJ1-4; possibly TRBD1 for D (5 bases). V was pared by 1 base and J by 5 bases, with 8 bases between. The CDR3 has 13 amino acids. Per the germline V gene, CDR1 is GTSNPN and CDR2 is SVGIG (reference sequence). The CDR3 sequence is CAWSEGLNEKLFF. The CDR3 region has the DNA TGTGCCTGGAGTGAGGGACTCAATGAAAAACTGTTTTTT. The entire variable domain, with the rest obtained from reference TRBV30 and TRBJ1-4, is as follows: SQTIHQWPATLVQPVGSPLSLECTVEGTSNPNLYWYRQAAGRGLQLLFYSVGIGQISSEVPQNLSASRPQDRQFILSSKKLLLSDSGFYLCAWSEGLNEKLFFGSGTQLSVL.

The chain has TRBV28 and TRBJ1-5, with 10 bases that match TRBD1. The germline CDR1 and CDR2 sequences are MDHEN and SYDVKM. V gave up 8 bases and J gave up 2 bases; unmatched junction bases: 6. The CDR3 has 15 amino acids. This CDR3 is CASRQGAVRNQPQHF. Here the CDR3 DNA reads TGTGCCAGCCGACAGGGGGCTGTCCGCAATCAGCCCCAGCATTTT.

The chain couples TRBV30 to TRBJ2-3; 11 bases are shared with TRBD2. J gave up 2 bases and V 7 bases, and 2 bases lay outside the gene matches. This CDR3 has 13 residues. In germline, CDR1 is GTSNPN, CDR2 SVGIG (reference sequence). The CDR3 spells CALTSGDTDTQYF. The CDR3 bases are TGTGCCTTGACTAGCGGGGACACAGATACGCAGTATTTT.